These 9 T cell receptor beta chains originate from one sample sequenced in a study of T cell responses to AZD1222 COVID-19 vaccine. Sequencing was performed with immunoSEQ multiplex PCR; in TCRdb, only in-frame clones are kept and a portion is missing. The sample includes around 99,000 clones, roughly 87% of them seen just once. Material: peripheral blood, obtained on day 0 of MenACWY control vaccination. Receptors were obtained from an adult in good health.

The chain carries TRBV30 and TRBJ1-5; 8 nucleotides align to TRBD1. Germline values: CDR1 GTSNPN, CDR2 SVGIG (reference sequence). V shed 0 bases, J shed 0 bases, and the junction held 1 base outside the gene matches. This CDR3 contains 15 residues. This chain's CDR3 is CAWSVQGDSNQPQHF. In nucleotides, the CDR3 is TGTGCCTGGAGTGTACAGGGGGATAGCAATCAGCCCCAGCATTTT.

The chain employs TRBV7-9 and TRBJ1-5, with a weak D call TRBD1 (5 bases). V shed 1 base and J shed 8 bases, with 18 bases lying between them. Germline CDR1 and CDR2: SEHNR and FQNEAQ (reference sequence). The CDR3 spans 16 residues. This CDR3 reads CASSLEGPRHGEPQHF. The CDR3 DNA is TGTGCCAGCAGCTTAGAGGGACCCAGGCATGGGGAGCCCCAGCATTTT.

CDR3 residues: CASGTGVGGANVLTF. Here the CDR3 DNA reads TGCGCCAGCGGCACCGGAGTAGGGGGCGCCAACGTCCTGACTTTC. The V gene is TRBV5-1, the J gene TRBJ2-6; 7 bases agree with TRBD1. J lost 7 bases, V lost 7 bases, and 11 bases had no gene match. CDR1 and CDR2 (germline): SGHRS, YFSETQ. This CDR3 comprises 15 residues.

The V and J genes are TRBV9 and TRBJ2-3, with D perhaps matching TRBD2 (6 bases). Trimming removed 2 bases from V and 1 base from J, with 17 bases in between. Germline CDR1 and CDR2: SGDLS and YYNGEE. The CDR3 is 17 amino acids. The CDR3 loop reads CASSVREGSGRTDTQYF. The CDR3 DNA follows: TGTGCCAGCAGCGTCCGGGAAGGTAGCGGACGCACAGATACGCAGTATTTT.

The chain is built from TRBV18 and TRBJ2-1; 8 nucleotides align to TRBD2. The ends lost 0 bases at V and 9 bases at J; junction bases unmatched: 7. Germline lookup yields CDR1 KGHSH and CDR2 LQKENI. The CDR3 is made up of 15 amino acids. CDR3 DNA sequence: TGTGCCAGCTCACCACCAGGACTAGCCGGTGGTGAGCAGTTCTTC. This translates into CASSPPGLAGGEQFF.

J is TRBJ2-5 and V is TRBV3-1 (or the pseudogene TRBV3-2); no definite D call. The CDR3 is made up of 14 amino acids. Deletions cut 2 bases from V and 2 bases from J, with 9 bases between. Germline loops: CDR1 LGHDT, CDR2 YNNKEL (reference sequence). The CDR3 DNA is TGTGCCAGCAGCCAAAATGACTTACAAGAGACCCAGTACTTC. It yields the protein CASSQNDLQETQYF.

The V and J genes are TRBV19 and TRBJ1-5; possible D gene TRBD1, 6 bases. The CDR3 extends over 14 amino acids. Trimming took off 6 bases at V and 7 bases at J, with 16 bases between the two ends. CDR1 and CDR2 (germline): LNHDA, SQIVND (reference sequence). CDR3 in DNA: TGTGCCAGTAGCCCCCTCCAAGACAGGCAGCCCCAGCATTTT. Translated: CASSPLQDRQPQHF. The full variable domain, rest sourced from reference TRBV19 and TRBJ1-5, is DGGITQSPKYLFRKEGQNVTLSCEQNLNHDAMYWYRQDPGQGLRLIYYSQIVNDFQKGDIAEGYSVSREKKESFPLTVTSAQKNPTAFYLCASSPLQDRQPQHFGDGTRLSIL.

Note on this clone: This sample includes further DNA sequences coding for the same CDR3. The chain employs TRBV28 and TRBJ2-7, with D hard to call. Germline-derived CDR1 and CDR2 are MDHEN and SYDVKM. This CDR3 spans 13 amino acids. The V end was cut by 3 bases, the J end by 2 bases, with 8 bases between. The CDR3 spells CASSLGRTYEQYF. The CDR3 region has the DNA TGTGCCAGCAGTTTGGGTAGAACCTACGAGCAGTACTTC.

The V gene is TRBV5-1, the J gene TRBJ1-1, with TRBD1 matching over 9 bases. CDR1 is SGHRS, CDR2 YFSETQ, per germline. With V trimmed by 4 bases and J by 3 bases, 13 bases remained unmatched. The CDR3 totals 17 residues. For the CDR3, the DNA is TGCGCCAGCAGCCAGAACCCGGGACAGGGCCTTTACACTGAAGCTTTCTTT. Amino acids: CASSQNPGQGLYTEAFF.